A single sample is the source of the 16 T cell receptor beta chains below, sequenced in a study of human T cells and chemical hapten exposure (dated by TCRdb to the early 2020s). Library prep was done by RACE. The data were produced on a NextSeq 500. TCRdb reran the public reads through fastp at Q25 and MiXCR, keeping productive beta chains. Rows merge per CDR3 protein into single entries with the most common DNA and genes. Counted in this sample were more than 150,000 distinct CDR3 sequences; 25% to 35% of them appeared once. The top ten constitute 2.9% of the sample. The sample's time point label, decoded: pre-sensitization, week 0. This sample's treatment or condition label indicates: therapeutic diphenylcyclopropenone sensitization with weekly scalp DPC. The source material was whole blood, sampled in connection with sensitization to the hapten diphenylcyclopropenone (DPC). The receptors derive from a woman between 25 and 40 years old with alopecia areata. Some clones in this sample may be carry-over from other donors' samples.

The V gene is TRBV11-1, the J gene TRBJ2-2, with TRBD2 matching 8 bases. The CDR3 contains 17 residues. Germline V gives CDR1 SGHAT, CDR2 FQDESV (reference sequence). V lost 0 bases to trimming and J lost 5 bases; unmatched junction nucleotides: 8. DNA for the CDR3: TGTGCCAGCAGCTTAGCGGGCACAAGACTAGCGACCGGGGAGCTGTTTTTT. This gives the protein CASSLAGTRLATGELFF.

This clonotype was picked up one time. The chain is built from TRBV29-1 and TRBJ2-1; 9 bases align to TRBD2. Per germline, CDR1 SQVTM and CDR2 ANQGSEA. The CDR3 totals 16 residues. V lost 5 bases to trimming and J lost 9 bases; unmatched junction nucleotides: 17. DNA of the CDR3: TGCAGCGTTCCCACTCGACTGGCGGGAGGGCCGGGTGAGCAGTTCTTC. Translation: CSVPTRLAGGPGEQFF.

This clonotype turned up a few times. The genes are TRBV2 and TRBJ1-1; TRBD1 aligns across 7 bases. Germline assignment: CDR1 SNHLY and CDR2 FYNNEI. The trim removed 2 bases at V and 1 base at J, leaving 1 base unmatched. The CDR3 is 14 amino acids. The CDR3 nucleotides read TGTGCCAGCAGTGAAAGACAGGGGAACACTGAAGCTTTCTTT. This sequence encodes CASSERQGNTEAFF.

The sample holds a few counts of this clonotype. The gene calls are TRBV4-3 and TRBJ1-2; a weak D match, TRBD1 (5 bases). Germline CDR1 reads LGHNA; CDR2 reads YSLEER. Trimming removed 0 bases from V and 4 bases from J, with 9 bases in between. This CDR3 comprises 14 residues. The CDR3: CASSQDDRGYGYTF. DNA for the CDR3: TGCGCCAGCAGCCAAGATGACAGAGGCTATGGCTACACCTTC.

The chain carries TRBV4-1 and TRBJ2-7, with 7 bases fitting TRBD1. CDR3 size: 13 residues. V was clipped by 5 bases and J by 3 bases; unmatched bases: 4. Germline assignment: CDR1 MGHRA and CDR2 YSYEKL. The CDR3 DNA is TGCGCCAGCAGCAAAACAGGGGTCTACGAGCAGTACTTC. This sequence encodes CASSKTGVYEQYF.

The chain carries TRBV15 and TRBJ2-1; no reliable D call. The germline V gene encodes CDR1 LNHNV and CDR2 YYDKDF (reference sequence). The CDR3 spans 13 residues. Trimming took off 0 bases at V and 7 bases at J, with 7 bases between the two ends. CDR3 DNA: TGTGCCACCAGCAGAGATTCCGGGAATGAGCAGTTCTTC. Translating it yields CATSRDSGNEQFF. The whole variable domain, remainder taken from reference TRBV15 and TRBJ2-1, is DAMVIQNPRYQVTQFGKPVTLSCSQTLNHNVMYWYQQKSSQAPKLLFHYYDKDFNNEADTPDNFQSRRPNTSFCFLDIRSPGLGDTAMYLCATSRDSGNEQFFGPGTRLTVL.

The table lists this clonotype with a few counts. This chain uses TRBV9 with TRBJ2-3; no clear D gene. Germline lookup yields CDR1 SGDLS and CDR2 YYNGEE. This CDR3 region has 13 residues. Trimming removed 2 bases at V and 4 bases at J, with 8 bases between. CDR3 sequence (DNA): TGTGCCAGCAGCGTCGGAGTCCCAGATACGCAGTATTTT. It specifies CASSVGVPDTQYF.

This clonotype was seen a few times. The chain joins TRBV11-3 to TRBJ2-2; the D is unclear. V was trimmed by 8 bases and J by 5 bases, leaving 12 bases between them. Germline values: CDR1 SGHNT, CDR2 YENEEA. The CDR3 extends over 13 amino acids. In DNA form, the CDR3 reads TGTGCCAGCCGCGGTTACATGACCGGGGAGCTGTTTTTT. It encodes CASRGYMTGELFF.

This chain uses TRBV6-2 or TRBV6-3 with TRBJ2-2; a possible D gene is TRBD1 (5 bases). The CDR3 has 15 amino acids. The germline V gene has CDR1 MNHEY and CDR2 SVGEGT. With 7 bases removed from V and 4 bases from J, the gap between germline ends came to 16 bases. In DNA, the CDR3 is TGTGCCAGCACCCAAGCAGGGCAGGGCACCGGGGAGCTGTTTTTT. Protein sequence: CASTQAGQGTGELFF.

This clonotype came up a few times. J is TRBJ1-1 and V is TRBV29-1; 9 nucleotides agree with TRBD1. Germline V CDR1 and CDR2: SQVTM, ANQGSEA. This CDR3 is built from 14 residues. The V segment lost 6 bases and the J segment 2 bases; nucleotides outside the gene matches: 7. CDR3 loop: CSVVAGQGNTEAFF. The CDR3 DNA sequence: TGCAGCGTCGTCGCGGGACAGGGCAACACTGAAGCTTTCTTT.

The J gene is TRBJ1-2, the V gene TRBV27; D is ambiguous. Trimming shortened V by 7 bases and J by 2 bases, and 14 bases separated the two germline ends. The CDR3 covers 14 residues. Germline CDR1 and CDR2: MNHEY and SMNVEV (reference sequence). Here the CDR3 reads CASIPLGINYGYTF. The CDR3 DNA sequence: TGTGCCAGCATCCCCCTAGGGATCAACTATGGCTACACCTTC.

This clonotype was counted only a few times. This rearrangement joins TRBV6-1 to TRBJ2-3, with D maybe TRBD2 (6 bases). The CDR3 runs to 14 residues. Germline V gene sequence: CDR1 MNHNS, CDR2 SASEGT. Trimming took off 8 bases at V and 0 bases at J, with 12 bases between the two ends. In nucleotides, the CDR3 is TGTGCCAGCGGGTGGGACTCGAGCACAGATACGCAGTATTTT. Its translation: CASGWDSSTDTQYF.

The chain joins TRBV28 to TRBJ2-5; tentative D call: TRBD2 (6 bases). Germline loops: CDR1 MDHEN, CDR2 SYDVKM. The CDR3 contains 15 residues. The ends were cut back, 8 bases at V and 10 bases at J, with 26 bases in the middle. CDR3 amino acids: CASLSPGFPRRDQYF. In DNA, the CDR3 is TGTGCCAGCCTGAGTCCTGGGTTTCCTCGGAGGGACCAGTACTTC.

The gene calls are TRBV7-2 and TRBJ2-1; D unresolved. Germline assignment: CDR1 SGHTA and CDR2 FQGNSA. Trimming cost V 4 bases and J 6 bases, with 10 bases left between them. The CDR3 extends over 13 amino acids. CDR3: CASSSYSGNEQFF. CDR3 in DNA: TGTGCCAGCAGCTCCTATTCCGGCAATGAGCAGTTCTTC.

This clonotype occurred a few times. This chain links TRBV29-1 with TRBJ1-3; D not resolved. Germline loops: CDR1 SQVTM, CDR2 ANQGSEA. The CDR3 is 13 amino acids. Trimming took 4 bases from V and 0 from J, leaving 7 bases between them. The CDR3 loop is CSVVGNSGNTIYF. The CDR3 DNA follows: TGCAGCGTTGTCGGGAACTCTGGAAACACCATATATTTT.

The chain is built from TRBV5-1 and TRBJ2-3; 8 bases match TRBD1. The CDR3 runs to 16 residues. CDR1 SGHRS and CDR2 YFSETQ come from the germline V gene. V dropped 1 base and J dropped 0; count of bases not matched to a gene: 4. The CDR3 here is CASSLNTGGSTDTQYF. The DNA of the CDR3 is TGCGCCAGCAGCTTGAATACAGGGGGGAGCACAGATACGCAGTATTTT.